The 2 T cell receptor beta chains below were found in one sample sequenced in a study of blood T cell repertoires in COVID-19. Method: immunoSEQ multiplex PCR; TCRdb's copy keeps in-frame clones and lacks some. Of approximately 220,000 clones in the sample, 75% to 90% were seen once. The sample comprised peripheral blood. The receptors shown here come from a man in his forties with acute or convalescent COVID-19.

The V and J genes are TRBV15 and TRBJ2-7; TRBD1 is a possible D gene (7 bases). Trimming left V 3 bases short and J 0 bases short, with 12 bases between. Germline V gene sequence: CDR1 LNHNV, CDR2 YYDKDF (reference sequence). This CDR3 comprises 15 residues. CDR3: CATSSGRGVSYEQYF. The CDR3 nucleotides are TGTGCCACCAGCAGCGGCAGGGGGGTCTCCTACGAGCAGTACTTC. The variable domain in full, completed from reference TRBV15 and TRBJ2-7, reads DAMVIQNPRYQVTQFGKPVTLSCSQTLNHNVMYWYQQKSSQAPKLLFHYYDKDFNNEADTPDNFQSRRPNTSFCFLDIRSPGLGDTAMYLCATSSGRGVSYEQYFGPGTRLTVT.

The V and J genes are TRBV18 and TRBJ1-1; no clear D. Germline values: CDR1 KGHSH, CDR2 LQKENI. This CDR3 region has 13 residues. Trimming removed 6 bases from V and 1 base from J, with 9 bases in between. CDR3 sequence reads: CASSWETNTEAFF. DNA of the CDR3: TGTGCCAGCTCCTGGGAGACGAACACTGAAGCTTTCTTT.